A selection of T cell receptor beta chains follows, all from one sample in a study of post-analysis software for immune sequencing data. One entry per CDR3 protein, called by TCRdb with MiXCR from the PCR reads. The profile shows some 890,000 distinct CDR3 sequences, 53% of them singletons. Sequencing was carried out using blood. These receptors came from a girl between 5 and 17 years old with multiple sclerosis. Both conserved end residues are part of each CDR3. D genes are given only for firm matches. Some rows have no size entry. The others give once, few or many, or a class for an expanded clone.

v_call	d_call	cdr3_length	clone_size	j_call	cdr3_nt	cdr3_aa
TRBV20-1	TRBD1	14	.	TRBJ2-7	TGCAGTGCCCCCCAGCGGACAGGGGCCTACGAGCAGTACTTC	CSAPQRTGAYEQYF
TRBV29-1	.	14	once	TRBJ1-3	TGCAGCGTTGAAGATCGCAAGGACGGAAACACCATATATTTT	CSVEDRKDGNTIYF
TRBV5-1	TRBD2	14	few	TRBJ2-5	TGCGCCAGCAGCTACAGCGGGGGGTCGGAGACCCAGTACTTC	CASSYSGGSETQYF
TRBV5-1	.	16	few	TRBJ1-6	TGCGCCAGCAGCACGGACGGTGGAGGATATAATTCACCCCTCCACTTT	CASSTDGGGYNSPLHF
TRBV28	.	16	.	TRBJ1-2	TGTGCCAGCAGTTTAATCGGTTCAGGGCAACTGGGGGGCTACACCTTC	CASSLIGSGQLGGYTF
TRBV12-3/TRBV12-4	TRBD2	16	.	TRBJ2-3	TGTGCCAGCACTCCAGGGGTAGCGGGAGGGGAAGATACGCAGTATTTT	CASTPGVAGGEDTQYF
TRBV29-1	.	13	once	TRBJ1-4	TGCAGCGTTGACCGCGGGATCAATGAAAAACTGTTTTTT	CSVDRGINEKLFF
TRBV29-1	.	14	few	TRBJ2-6	TGCAGCGCCCTGGGGAGGTCCGGGGCCAACGTCCTGACTTTC	CSALGRSGANVLTF
TRBV3-1	TRBD1	14	few	TRBJ2-1	TGTGCCAGCAGCCAGTCGGACAGGGACAATGAGCAGTTCTTC	CASSQSDRDNEQFF
TRBV25-1	TRBD1	14	many	TRBJ2-3	TGTGCCAGCAGCCTGGACAGGAACACAGATACGCAGTATTTT	CASSLDRNTDTQYF
TRBV20-1	TRBD1	15	.	TRBJ2-7	TGCAGTGCTAGCGGGACAGGGTTGTTGAACTACGAGCAGTACTTC	CSASGTGLLNYEQYF
TRBV20-1	.	13	.	TRBJ2-7	TGCAGTGCTGCCACATCGGCGGGCTACGAGCAGTACTTC	CSAATSAGYEQYF
TRBV20-1	TRBD1	15	.	TRBJ1-5	TGCAGTGCTAGGCAGGGGGGTAATAGCAATCAGCCCCAGCATTTT	CSARQGGNSNQPQHF
TRBV20-1	.	13	.	TRBJ1-6	TGCAGTGTAGGGTGGGGAAACGATTCACCCCTCCACTTT	CSVGWGNDSPLHF
TRBV29-1	.	13	few	TRBJ2-7	TGCAGCGTCCGTGCCCCACTAACCTCCGAGCAGTACTTC	CSVRAPLTSEQYF
TRBV7-9	.	9	.	TRBJ2-3	TGTGCCAGCAGCTTATCGCAGTATTTT	CASSLSQYF
TRBV5-4	.	13	few	TRBJ2-1	TGTGCCAGCAGCTTACAAGCTAACAATGAGCAGTTCTTC	CASSLQANNEQFF
TRBV5-1	.	15	.	TRBJ1-2	TGCGCCAGCAGCCCAGGAGCCTTAGCTAACTATGGCTACACCTTC	CASSPGALANYGYTF
TRBV5-1	.	15	.	TRBJ2-3	TGCGCCAGCAGCCCGGGACCGACGCCCACAGATACGCAGTATTTT	CASSPGPTPTDTQYF
TRBV5-1	.	16	.	TRBJ2-1	TGCGCCAGCAGCTTGACAGCCCTTTCCTCCTACAATGAGCAGTTCTTC	CASSLTALSSYNEQFF
TRBV5-1	.	14	.	TRBJ2-7	TGCGCCAGCGCAGGAGGAGGGAGCGCCTACGAGCAGTACTTC	CASAGGGSAYEQYF
TRBV20-1	TRBD1	13	.	TRBJ1-1	TGCAGTGCGGAGGGGGCGGGGGGCACTGAAGCTTTCTTT	CSAEGAGGTEAFF
TRBV4-1	.	17	few	TRBJ2-1	TGCGCCAGCAGCGCGCGGGGGTCGGTCCAGGGGAACAATGAGCAGTTCTTC	CASSARGSVQGNNEQFF
TRBV7-9	.	14	.	TRBJ2-7	TGTGCCAGCAGCTTAGGAGGGCTTAACTACGAGCAGTACTTC	CASSLGGLNYEQYF
TRBV11-3	.	16	.	TRBJ2-1	TGTGCCAGCAGCCCGCGGGGCCCAGGCGCCTACAATGAGCAGTTCTTC	CASSPRGPGAYNEQFF
TRBV9	.	14	.	TRBJ1-1	TGTGCCAGCAGCGTAGGAGCGGTTAGTACTGAAGCTTTCTTT	CASSVGAVSTEAFF
TRBV7-9	TRBD1	14	.	TRBJ1-4	TGTGCCAGCAGCTCACAGGGGAGTGATGAAAAACTGTTTTTT	CASSSQGSDEKLFF
TRBV7-2	TRBD1	15	once	TRBJ1-5	TGTGCCAGCAGCTGGGACAGGACATCCAATCAGCCCCAGCATTTT	CASSWDRTSNQPQHF
TRBV5-5	TRBD2	13	.	TRBJ2-3	TGTGCCAGCGGAAGCGGGGGGGCAGATACGCAGTATTTT	CASGSGGADTQYF
TRBV7-8	.	15	.	TRBJ2-1	TGTGCCAGCAGCATAGTCCAGCGACGGTACAATGAGCAGTTCTTC	CASSIVQRRYNEQFF
TRBV5-1	.	16	.	TRBJ2-1	TGCGCCAGCAGCTCCGGCGGGGGCGAATCCTACAATGAGCAGTTCTTC	CASSSGGGESYNEQFF